A single sample is the source of the 22 T cell receptor beta chains below, sequenced in a study of memory CD4+ T cells and cytomegalovirus serostatus. Data came from immunoSEQ multiplex PCR; TCRdb stores just in-frame clones and leaves some out. In the table there are about 96,000 clones, about 80% of which are singletons. The sort gate was single viable CD3+CD4+CD8-CD45RO+ cells for memory CD4+ T cells. The sequenced material came from memory CD4+ T cells from blood. The receptors derive from an adult in good health and CMV-seropositive.

CDR3 loop: CASTPGEQYF. As DNA, the CDR3 is TGTGCCAGCACCCCGGGCGAGCAGTACTTC. The V and J genes are TRBV25-1 and TRBJ2-7; D call uncertain. The CDR3 has 10 amino acids. With 7 bases removed from V and 6 bases from J, the gap between germline ends came to 7 bases. Germline V CDR1 and CDR2: MGHDK, SYGVNS.

This rearrangement joins TRBV18 to TRBJ1-3; 8 bases fit TRBD1. The CDR3 extends over 15 amino acids. Trimming removed 2 bases from V and 4 bases from J; junction bases left unmatched: 4. The germline gives CDR1 KGHSH, CDR2 LQKENI. CDR3 nucleotides: TGTGCCAGCTCACCAACGACAGGGGTAGGAAACACCATATATTTT. Its translation is CASSPTTGVGNTIYF.

The chain carries TRBV10-1 and TRBJ2-4, with 15 bases aligning to TRBD2. J gave up 7 bases and V 7 bases, and 14 bases lay outside the gene matches. The CDR3 runs 18 residues. Germline CDR1 reads WNHNN; CDR2 reads SYGVQD (reference sequence). CDR3 amino acids: CASNSPTGTSGRSNIQYF. The CDR3 nucleotides read TGCGCCAGCAATTCACCCACCGGGACTAGCGGGAGGTCGAACATTCAGTACTTC.

The J gene is TRBJ2-2, the V gene TRBV7-2; TRBD1 aligns across 9 bases. The CDR3 length is 14 residues. V trimming: 4 bases; J trimming: 7 bases; junction bases outside the gene matches: 4. Germline CDR1 and CDR2: SGHTA and FQGNSA. Here the CDR3 reads CASSSGQGIGELFF. The CDR3 coding sequence is TGTGCCAGCAGCTCGGGACAGGGAATCGGGGAGCTGTTTTTT.

V and J are TRBV5-1 and TRBJ2-7, with D maybe TRBD2 (6 bases). V gave up 3 bases and J gave up 3 bases, with 13 bases separating them. The CDR3 contains 14 residues. CDR1 SGHRS and CDR2 YFSETQ come from the germline V gene. CDR3 region: CASSSRMRDYEQYF. The CDR3 DNA sequence: TGCGCCAGCAGCTCGCGAATGCGGGACTACGAGCAGTACTTC.

The V call is TRBV5-1, the J call TRBJ1-1; the D is unclear. Trimming pared 2 bases from V and 1 base from J, leaving 12 bases between. The CDR3 runs to 15 residues. Germline-derived CDR1 and CDR2 are SGHRS and YFSETQ. CDR3 coding DNA: TGCGCCAGCAGCTTAAGCGGTCCTGGGAACACTGAAGCTTTCTTT. This encodes CASSLSGPGNTEAFF.

V and J are TRBV5-1 and TRBJ2-2; D uncertain. V dropped 2 bases and J dropped 3 bases, with 5 bases sitting between them. CDR3 size: 13 residues. Germline V gene sequence: CDR1 SGHRS, CDR2 YFSETQ. DNA of the CDR3: TGCGCCAGCAGCTTAGCCGACACCGGGGAGCTGTTTTTT. Its protein product is CASSLADTGELFF.

This clone appeared a single time. The V gene is TRBV5-1, the J gene TRBJ2-1; 7 bases match TRBD2. This CDR3 has 14 residues. With 4 bases clipped from V and 3 bases from J, the junction kept 4 bases outside the gene matches. Germline V gene data show CDR1 as SGHRS and CDR2 as YFSETQ. The DNA of the CDR3 is TGCGCCAGCAGCCGCGGGAGCGGCTACAATGAGCAGTTCTTC. Translation gives CASSRGSGYNEQFF.

V and J are TRBV11-3 and TRBJ2-3; D is unclear. V lost 4 bases and J 7 bases, leaving 21 bases between the germline ends. The length of the CDR3 is 16 residues. Germline V CDR1 and CDR2: SGHNT, YENEEA. DNA for the CDR3: TGTGCCAGCAGCTACCGGTCGACGAGTGGTGGAAATACGCAGTATTTT. Amino acids: CASSYRSTSGGNTQYF.

The V call is TRBV10-3, the J call TRBJ1-2; tentatively, D is TRBD1 (5 bases). In germline, CDR1 is ENHRY, CDR2 SYGVKD. There are 12 residues in the CDR3. The ends were cut back, 6 bases at V and 0 bases at J, with 5 bases in the middle. CDR3 sequence (DNA): TGTGCCATCAGGGACACTAACTATGGCTACACCTTC. It codes for CAIRDTNYGYTF.

This clone was counted once. At one boundary the junction diverges from the germline segment, which might be a read error. This chain connects TRBV28 to TRBJ1-1; weak D call: TRBD1 (5 bases). The CDR3 is 15 amino acids. Germline-derived CDR1 and CDR2 are MDHEN and SYDVKM. This CDR3 is CASSPPGKGNSEAFF. The DNA of the CDR3 is TGTGCCAGCAGTCCCCCGGGGAAGGGGAACTCTGAAGCTTTCTTT. The entire variable domain, with the rest obtained from reference TRBV28 and TRBJ1-1, is as follows: DVKVTQSSRYLVKRTGEKVFLECVQDMDHENMFWYRQDPGLGLRLIYFSYDVKMKEKGDIPEGYSVSREKKERFSLILESASTNQTSMYLCASSPPGKGNSEAFFGQGTRLTVV.

In this sample, this clone turned up a few times. This rearrangement joins TRBV18 to TRBJ1-5; D is ambiguous. The CDR3 contains 14 residues. CDR1 is KGHSH and CDR2 is LQKENI in the germline V gene. The V end was cut by 3 bases, the J end by 4 bases, with 10 bases between. The chain's CDR3 is CASSPDGGNQPQHF. The CDR3 DNA sequence: TGTGCCAGCTCACCGGACGGTGGGAATCAGCCCCAGCATTTT.

This clone appeared a few times. The chain links TRBV7-2 to TRBJ2-7, with D possibly TRBD2 on 6 matching bases. The V end lost 4 bases, the J end lost 1 base, and 14 bases lay between the germline ends. The CDR3 has 15 residues. The germline gives CDR1 SGHTA, CDR2 FQGNSA. For the CDR3, the DNA is TGTGCCAGCAGCTCGCTCGGGAGTGGATCCTACGAGCAGTACTTC. As protein: CASSSLGSGSYEQYF.

CDR3 region: CASSSVGSTEHF. The CDR3 DNA reads TGTGCCAGCAGTTCTGTGGGGTCAACGGAGCATTTT. The rearrangement joins TRBV28 to TRBJ1-5; D gene ambiguous. The CDR3 has 12 amino acids. V lost 4 bases and J 14 bases, leaving 15 bases between the germline ends. CDR1 is MDHEN, CDR2 SYDVKM, per germline.

The gene calls are TRBV5-5 and TRBJ2-5, with D unresolved. V lost 0 bases and J 2 bases, leaving 8 bases between the germline ends. Germline CDR1 reads SGHKS; CDR2 reads YYEKEE (reference sequence). The CDR3 is 14 residues long. The DNA for the CDR3 is TGTGCCAGCAGCTTGGGGGCACCACAAGAGACCCAGTACTTC. Residues: CASSLGAPQETQYF.

The chain uses TRBV2 and TRBJ2-4; D is possibly TRBD1 (6 bases). The germline CDR1 and CDR2 sequences are SNHLY and FYNNEI. V lost 2 bases, J lost 5 bases, and 13 bases lay in between. The CDR3 length is 15 residues. CDR3 region: CASSERQNRENIQYF. DNA of the CDR3: TGTGCCAGCAGTGAACGGCAGAACAGGGAAAACATTCAGTACTTC.

DNA of the CDR3: TGTGCCAGCAGCCGGTCAGGGGGCGGACTTAGAGAGACCCAGTACTTC. Protein product: CASSRSGGGLRETQYF. V and J are TRBV11-2 and TRBJ2-5; 8 bases fit TRBD1. Germline CDR1 reads SGHAT; CDR2 reads FQNNGV. The J segment lost 4 bases and the V segment lost 5 bases, leaving 12 bases of the junction unmatched. CDR3 length equals 16 residues.

The chain uses TRBV4-3 and TRBJ2-7; no reliable D call. The CDR3 length is 17 residues. Between the trimmed V and J ends, which lost 1 base and 0 bases, there was a span of 16 bases. CDR1 LGHNA and CDR2 YSLEER come from the germline V gene. In DNA form, the CDR3 reads TGCGCCAGCAGCCAAGCGTATACCAGGTCGAGCTCCTACGAGCAGTACTTC. Translation: CASSQAYTRSSSYEQYF.

The V and J genes are TRBV14 and TRBJ1-1; unclear D gene. CDR3 length: 17 residues. Trimming took off 0 bases at V and 1 base at J, with 15 bases between the two ends. CDR1 SGHDN and CDR2 FVKESK come from the germline V gene. CDR3 sequence reads: CASSQDLLERPNTEAFF. CDR3 DNA: TGTGCCAGCAGCCAAGATCTTTTGGAGCGGCCGAACACTGAAGCTTTCTTT.

The chain is built from TRBV19 and TRBJ2-2; 9 bases line up with TRBD1. V trimming: 5 bases; J trimming: 5 bases; junction bases outside the gene matches: 9. Germline V gives CDR1 LNHDA, CDR2 SQIVND (reference sequence). This CDR3 has 16 residues. CDR3 protein: CASSPWTGAQTGELFF. CDR3 bases: TGTGCCAGTAGTCCCTGGACAGGGGCCCAAACCGGGGAGCTGTTTTTT. Full variable domain (outside the CDR3, taken from reference TRBV19 and TRBJ2-2): DGGITQSPKYLFRKEGQNVTLSCEQNLNHDAMYWYRQDPGQGLRLIYYSQIVNDFQKGDIAEGYSVSREKKESFPLTVTSAQKNPTAFYLCASSPWTGAQTGELFFGEGSRLTVL.

V gene TRBV28 combines with J gene TRBJ1-5; D remains unclear. Trimming cost V 4 bases and J 5 bases, with 6 bases left between them. Germline V gene sequence: CDR1 MDHEN, CDR2 SYDVKM. CDR3 length equals 12 residues. CDR3 loop: CASSSTHQPQHF. The CDR3 DNA sequence: TGTGCCAGCAGTTCGACCCATCAGCCCCAGCATTTT.

The V call is TRBV5-1, the J call TRBJ2-2; D unclear. Trimming removed 0 bases at V and 2 bases at J, with 5 bases between. CDR3 length: 14 amino acids. Germline V gene sequence: CDR1 SGHRS, CDR2 YFSETQ. This CDR3 is CASSLVSNTGELFF. The CDR3 nucleotides are TGCGCCAGCAGCTTGGTTTCCAACACCGGGGAGCTGTTTTTT.